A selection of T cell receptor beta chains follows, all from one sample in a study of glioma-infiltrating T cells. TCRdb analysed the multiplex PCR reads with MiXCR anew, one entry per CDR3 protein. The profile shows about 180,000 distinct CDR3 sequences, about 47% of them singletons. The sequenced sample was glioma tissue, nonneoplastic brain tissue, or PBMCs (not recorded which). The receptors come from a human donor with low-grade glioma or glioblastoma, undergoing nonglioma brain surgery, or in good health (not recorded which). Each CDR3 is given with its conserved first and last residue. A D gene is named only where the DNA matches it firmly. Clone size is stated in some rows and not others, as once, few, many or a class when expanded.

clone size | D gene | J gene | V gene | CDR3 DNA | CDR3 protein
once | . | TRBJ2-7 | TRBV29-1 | TGCAGCGTTCGGGACCCTGTGGGATACGAGCAGTACTTC | CSVRDPVGYEQYF
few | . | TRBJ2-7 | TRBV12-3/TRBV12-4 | TGTGCCAGCAGTTTAGCTCTGGACAGAATCTCCTACGAGCAGTACTTC | CASSLALDRISYEQYF
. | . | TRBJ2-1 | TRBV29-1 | TGCAGCGTTGGAGTATCAGTTTGGCAGTTCTTC | CSVGVSVWQFF
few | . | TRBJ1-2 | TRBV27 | TGTGCCAGCAGTTTACCCACGGCCGGGTCCTATGGCTACACCTTC | CASSLPTAGSYGYTF
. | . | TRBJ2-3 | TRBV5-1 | TGCGCCAGCAGCTTCGGGAGCGTCACATATACGCAGTATTTT | CASSFGSVTYTQYF
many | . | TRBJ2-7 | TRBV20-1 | TGCAGTGCTTACCGGGGCTCCTACGAGCAGTACTTC | CSAYRGSYEQYF
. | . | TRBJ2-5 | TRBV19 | TGTGCCAGTAGTTCCCCTCCCGCGGAGACCCAGTACTTC | CASSSPPAETQYF
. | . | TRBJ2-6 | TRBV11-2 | TGTGCCAGCAGCTTAGGTAGTTTGGGGGCCAACGTCCTGACTTTC | CASSLGSLGANVLTF
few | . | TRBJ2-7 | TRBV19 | TGTGCCAGTAGCCCAGGTACCGTCGACGAGCAGTACTTC | CASSPGTVDEQYF
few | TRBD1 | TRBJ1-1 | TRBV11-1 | TGTGCCAGCAGTCGCAACAGGGGCCCTGAAGCTTTCTTT | CASSRNRGPEAFF
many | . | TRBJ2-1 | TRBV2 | TGTGCCAGCAGCTCGATAGCCTACAATGAGCAGTTCTTC | CASSSIAYNEQFF
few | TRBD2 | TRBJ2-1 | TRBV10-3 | TGTGCCATCAGTGAACCGTTTAGCGGGAGCGGAGATGAGCAGTTCTTC | CAISEPFSGSGDEQFF
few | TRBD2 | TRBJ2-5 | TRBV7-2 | TGTGCCAGCAGCTTATTGTTAGCGGGAGCACCTGAGACCCAGTACTTC | CASSLLLAGAPETQYF
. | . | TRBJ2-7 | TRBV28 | TGTGCCAGCAGCTTTTCTGTGACAGGAACCTACGAGCAGTACTTC | CASSFSVTGTYEQYF
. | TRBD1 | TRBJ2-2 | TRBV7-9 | TGTGCCTCGACAGGGGGCGCTTGGACCGGGGAGCTGTTTTTT | CASTGGAWTGELFF
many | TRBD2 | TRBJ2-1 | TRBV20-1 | TGCAGTGCATCAGCGGGAGGGACAGATGAGCAGTTCTTC | CSASAGGTDEQFF
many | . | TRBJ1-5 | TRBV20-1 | TGCAGTGCTAGAGTTGGCGGGGGATCCCAGCATTTT | CSARVGGGSQHF
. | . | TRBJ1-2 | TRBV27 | TGTGCCAACAGATCCACCGGGTCAGGGGTAGGAATGAGGTATGGCTACACCTTC | CANRSTGSGVGMRYGYTF
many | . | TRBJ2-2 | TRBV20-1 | TGCAGTGCTAGAGCGTACGGATTGAACACCGGGGAGCTGTTTTTT | CSARAYGLNTGELFF
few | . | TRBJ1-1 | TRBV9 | TGTGCCAGCAGCGTAGACGCGGGAAACACTGAAGCTTTCTTT | CASSVDAGNTEAFF
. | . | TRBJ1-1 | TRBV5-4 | TGTGCCAGCAGCTTTGACCCCAGGGGTAACACTGAAGCTTTCTTT | CASSFDPRGNTEAFF
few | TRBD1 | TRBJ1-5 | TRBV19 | TGTGCCAGTAGTATGGGGACAGGAAATAGCAATCAGCCCCAGCATTTT | CASSMGTGNSNQPQHF
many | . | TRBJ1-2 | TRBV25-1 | TGTGCCAGCAGTGAATTTGGGACGAAGGATGGCTACACCTTC | CASSEFGTKDGYTF
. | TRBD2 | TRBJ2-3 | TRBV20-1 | TGCAGTGCTATCTCCGGGACTAGCGGGGAGGGCACAGATACGCAGTATTTT | CSAISGTSGEGTDTQYF
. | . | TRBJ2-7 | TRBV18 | TGTGCCAGCTCACGGTCAGATGGCTACGAGCAGTACTTC | CASSRSDGYEQYF
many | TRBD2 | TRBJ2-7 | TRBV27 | TGTGCCAGCAGTTACGGGACTAGAGTAATCCCCGAGCAGTACTTC | CASSYGTRVIPEQYF
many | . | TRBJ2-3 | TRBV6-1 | TGTGCCAGCAGCACCGGGACTAGCACAGATACGCAGTATTTT | CASSTGTSTDTQYF